Following are 27 T cell receptor beta chains from one sample sequenced in a study of blood T cell repertoires in COVID-19 (TCRdb year 2020). Receptors were amplified or captured by the immunoSEQ multiplex PCR assay. Here the immuneACCESS table is served through TCRdb, limited to in-frame sequences with V and J called. Missing clones are a known gap in these copies; in checked studies unresolved V genes cover under half, and the rest lacks a known reason. This sample lists some 150,000 clones; approximately 87% were detected once. The leading ten clones occupy approximately 11% of the sample. Sequencing used peripheral blood. These receptors all stem from a woman between 55 and 75 years old with COVID-19, enrolled during active disease.

Only a few counts were recorded for this clone. This chain uses TRBV2 with TRBJ2-7; 7 nucleotides agree with TRBD2. CDR3 length: 13 residues. V dropped 3 bases and J dropped 5; count of bases not matched to a gene: 4. Germline CDR1 and CDR2: SNHLY and FYNNEI. CDR3 sequence: CASSDAGEDEQYF. In DNA, the CDR3 is TGTGCCAGCAGTGACGCGGGGGAGGACGAGCAGTACTTC. The complete variable domain, with remaining parts taken from reference TRBV2 and TRBJ2-7, reads EPEVTQTPSHQVTQMGQEVILRCVPISNHLYFYWYRQILGQKVEFLVSFYNNEISEKSEIFDDQFSVERPDGSNFTLKIRSTKLEDSAMYFCASSDAGEDEQYFGPGTRLTVT.

This chain uses TRBV12-3 or TRBV12-4 with TRBJ2-7; the D gene is possibly TRBD2 (7 bases). The CDR3 has 12 residues. Trimming took 3 bases from V and 5 from J, leaving 8 bases between them. In DNA form, the CDR3 reads TGTGCCAGCAGTTTGGGGGGGCACGAGCAGTACTTC. It codes for CASSLGGHEQYF.

The V gene is TRBV20-1, the J gene TRBJ2-7; weak D call: TRBD2 (6 bases). Trimming shortened V by 7 bases and J by 3 bases, and 10 bases separated the two germline ends. CDR3 length: 11 residues. Germline CDR1 reads DFQATT; CDR2 reads SNEGSKA (reference sequence). DNA of the CDR3: TGCAGTGGGGGACTTAGCTACGAGCAGTACTTC. Amino acid sequence: CSGGLSYEQYF.

This clone was recorded only once. The chain is built from TRBV12-3 or TRBV12-4 and TRBJ1-2; D is uncertain. This CDR3 comprises 12 residues. Trimming removed 4 bases from V and 8 bases from J, with 11 bases in between. CDR3 nucleotides: TGTGCCAGCAGTTCGAGGACGGGAGGCTACACCTTC. It codes for CASSSRTGGYTF.

V and J are TRBV5-1 and TRBJ1-6; D may be TRBD1 (5 bases). The CDR3 is made up of 14 amino acids. The V and J ends lost 7 bases and 5 bases respectively, with 13 bases between them. Germline assignment: CDR1 SGHRS and CDR2 YFSETQ. CDR3 amino acids: CASETAKNNSPLHF. The CDR3 bases are TGCGCCAGCGAGACAGCGAAGAATAATTCACCCCTCCACTTT.

The rearrangement links TRBV10-3 to TRBJ1-4; a weak D match, TRBD1 (6 bases). With 2 bases removed from V and 8 bases from J, the gap between germline ends came to 15 bases. The CDR3 is 15 residues long. Germline-derived CDR1 and CDR2 are ENHRY and SYGVKD. CDR3 sequence reads: CAISERRGGDEKLFF. DNA of the CDR3: TGTGCCATCAGTGAGCGAAGGGGGGGAGACGAAAAACTGTTTTTT.

The rearrangement links TRBV6-5 to TRBJ1-4; possibly TRBD1 for D (5 bases). This CDR3 is 16 amino acids long. The V end was cut by 0 bases, the J end by 8 bases, with 16 bases between. The germline CDR1 and CDR2 sequences are MNHEY and SVGAGI. The CDR3 nucleotides are TGTGCCAGCAGTTACTCGAGTCGGGGACTGGGAGAAAAACTGTTTTTT. It is translated as CASSYSSRGLGEKLFF.

The chain recombines TRBV5-5 with TRBJ2-1; the D gene is possibly TRBD2 (5 bases). V was cut by 4 bases and J by 3 bases, with 11 bases left in between. CDR1 SGHKS and CDR2 YYEKEE come from the germline V gene (reference sequence). CDR3 length: 14 amino acids. The CDR3 DNA sequence: TGTGCCAGCAGCCCGCCCCGGGACTACAATGAGCAGTTCTTC. This translates into CASSPPRDYNEQFF.

The chain uses TRBV30 and TRBJ1-1, with D possibly being TRBD1 (6 bases). Germline CDR1 is GTSNPN and CDR2 is SVGIG (reference sequence). The V gene lost 3 bases and the J gene lost 1 base, with 12 bases spanning the gap. The CDR3 totals 14 residues. CDR3 coding DNA: TGTGCCTGGAGCACGGGACAATGGAACACTGAAGCTTTCTTT. Translation gives CAWSTGQWNTEAFF. Based on the CDR3 plus reference TRBV30 and TRBJ1-1, the full variable domain is SQTIHQWPATLVQPVGSPLSLECTVEGTSNPNLYWYRQAAGRGLQLLFYSVGIGQISSEVPQNLSASRPQDRQFILSSKKLLLSDSGFYLCAWSTGQWNTEAFFGQGTRLTVV.

The rearrangement links TRBV2 to TRBJ1-4; possibly TRBD1 for D (5 bases). The CDR3 is 14 amino acids. The germline CDR1 and CDR2 sequences are SNHLY and FYNNEI. Trimming stripped 6 bases from V and 0 bases from J, with 8 bases between. The chain's CDR3 is CASRGEATNEKLFF. The DNA for the CDR3 is TGTGCCAGCAGAGGGGAGGCAACTAATGAAAAACTGTTTTTT. The entire variable domain, with the rest obtained from reference TRBV2 and TRBJ1-4, is as follows: EPEVTQTPSHQVTQMGQEVILRCVPISNHLYFYWYRQILGQKVEFLVSFYNNEISEKSEIFDDQFSVERPDGSNFTLKIRSTKLEDSAMYFCASRGEATNEKLFFGSGTQLSVL.

CDR3 nucleotides: TGTGCCAGCAGCTTGGGAGGGTGGGCGTTTGGCTACACCTTC. Translation gives CASSLGGWAFGYTF. The chain employs TRBV5-5 and TRBJ1-2; no firm D call. The CDR3 runs 14 residues. Germline lookup yields CDR1 SGHKS and CDR2 YYEKEE (reference sequence). V was pared by 0 bases and J by 7 bases, with 13 bases between. Full variable domain (rest looked up from reference TRBV5-5 and TRBJ1-2): DAGVTQSPTHLIKTRGQQVTLRCSPISGHKSVSWYQQVLGQGPQFIFQYYEKEERGRGNFPDRFSARQFPNYSSELNVNALLLGDSALYLCASSLGGWAFGYTFGSGTRLTVV.

The chain couples TRBV5-1 to TRBJ1-3; D gene unclear. CDR1 and CDR2 from the germline V gene are SGHRS and YFSETQ. Trimming cost V 2 bases and J 1 base, with 13 bases left between them. The CDR3 has 16 residues. The CDR3 region is CASSFGVGESGNTIYF. The CDR3 coding sequence is TGCGCCAGCAGCTTCGGGGTTGGGGAGTCTGGAAACACCATATATTTT.

J is TRBJ1-1 and V is TRBV6-6, with D tentatively TRBD1 (5 bases). There are 14 residues in the CDR3. Trimming cost V 7 bases and J 5 bases, with 17 bases left between them. Germline V gene lookup returns CDR1 MNHNY and CDR2 SVGAGI (reference sequence). The CDR3 protein is CASTITRGVTEAFF. The DNA for the CDR3 is TGTGCCAGCACAATTACCCGGGGGGTAACTGAAGCTTTCTTT.

V is TRBV7-2 and J is TRBJ2-1; no definite D call. Per germline, CDR1 SGHTA and CDR2 FQGNSA. Trimming removed 2 bases at V and 7 bases at J, with 9 bases between. The CDR3 totals 13 residues. The CDR3 sequence is CASSLPAVNEQFF. DNA of the CDR3: TGTGCCAGCAGCTTACCGGCGGTGAATGAGCAGTTCTTC.

The CDR3 nucleotides read TGCGCCAGCAGTACGGATGGACAGGGGGTAAACACCATATATTTT. Translated, it gives CASSTDGQGVNTIYF. This chain connects TRBV5-1 to TRBJ1-3; TRBD1 aligns across 10 bases. The CDR3 loop spans 15 amino acids. The J segment lost 6 bases and the V segment lost 5 bases, leaving 8 bases of the junction unmatched. Germline loops: CDR1 SGHRS, CDR2 YFSETQ.

The rearrangement joins TRBV18 to TRBJ1-4; possibly TRBD1 for D (6 bases). Germline V gives CDR1 KGHSH, CDR2 LQKENI. The CDR3 extends over 19 amino acids. Deletions cut 2 bases from V and 0 bases from J, with 19 bases between. The CDR3 is CASSPSGGAGASTNEKLFF. In DNA, the CDR3 is TGTGCCAGCTCACCAAGCGGGGGGGCAGGGGCCTCAACTAATGAAAAACTGTTTTTT.

The chain links TRBV3-1 (or the pseudogene TRBV3-2) to TRBJ2-7; TRBD2 is a possible D gene (5 bases). From germline, CDR1 is LGHDT and CDR2 YNNKEL (reference sequence). The CDR3 totals 13 residues. Between the trimmed V and J ends, which lost 0 bases and 6 bases, there was a span of 9 bases. The CDR3 protein is CASSQEEGAEQYF. CDR3 bases: TGTGCCAGCAGCCAAGAAGAGGGCGCCGAGCAGTACTTC.

This clone appeared a single time. This sequence joins TRBV7-3 and TRBJ2-4; 14 bases match TRBD2. V lost 1 base and J lost 4; bases outside the gene matches: 3. Per germline, CDR1 SGHTA and CDR2 FQGTGA. The CDR3 spans 17 residues. The chain's CDR3 is CASSLRLAGGIKNIQYF. As DNA, the CDR3 is TGTGCCAGCAGCTTAAGACTAGCGGGAGGGATAAAAAACATTCAGTACTTC.

The CDR3 DNA reads TGTGCCATCAGACAGGGGGATTTTAGCAATCAGCCCCAGCATTTT. It specifies CAIRQGDFSNQPQHF. The chain employs TRBV10-3 and TRBJ1-5, with TRBD1 matching 8 bases. The J segment lost 0 bases and the V segment lost 6 bases, leaving 4 bases of the junction unmatched. This CDR3 spans 15 amino acids. The germline V gene has CDR1 ENHRY and CDR2 SYGVKD.

The chain is built from TRBV6-5 and TRBJ2-7; D may be TRBD1 (5 bases). Germline loops: CDR1 MNHEY, CDR2 SVGAGI. The CDR3 consists of 14 residues. V lost 0 bases and J lost 5, with 11 bases in between. CDR3 sequence reads: CASSYSPGYNEQYF. Here the CDR3 DNA reads TGTGCCAGCAGTTACTCCCCAGGGTATAACGAGCAGTACTTC.

V gene TRBV30 combines with J gene TRBJ1-5, with 9 bases matching TRBD1. V was pared by 6 bases and J by 4 bases, with 7 bases of the junction left unmatched. The germline V gene has CDR1 GTSNPN and CDR2 SVGIG (reference sequence). The CDR3 has 14 amino acids. The CDR3 protein is CACAQTGGNQPQHF. In DNA form, the CDR3 reads TGTGCCTGCGCACAGACAGGGGGAAATCAGCCCCAGCATTTT. Variable domain in full (rest from reference TRBV30 and TRBJ1-5): SQTIHQWPATLVQPVGSPLSLECTVEGTSNPNLYWYRQAAGRGLQLLFYSVGIGQISSEVPQNLSASRPQDRQFILSSKKLLLSDSGFYLCACAQTGGNQPQHFGDGTRLSIL.

The chain employs TRBV21-1 and TRBJ2-5; the table gives TRBD2 as D, unverified against the DNA. TRBV21-1 is a listed pseudogene. CDR3 size: 16 residues. For the CDR3, the DNA is TGTGCCAGCAGCAAAATGCTGAGGGCGTACCAAGAGACCCAGTACTTC. Amino acid sequence: CASSKMLRAYQETQYF.

V is TRBV5-1 and J is TRBJ2-1, with D unresolved. The CDR3 runs to 13 residues. From germline, CDR1 is SGHRS and CDR2 YFSETQ. The V gene lost 3 bases and the J gene lost 3 bases, with 7 bases spanning the gap. DNA of the CDR3: TGCGCCAGCAGCTACTTAGACTACAATGAGCAGTTCTTC. It yields the protein CASSYLDYNEQFF.

In the case of this clone: The sample holds other DNA sequences that translate to the same CDR3. The chain combines TRBV24-1 with TRBJ1-5; TRBD1 matches at 8 bases. Per the germline V gene, CDR1 is KGHDR and CDR2 is SFDVKD. The ends lost 3 bases at V and 3 bases at J; junction bases unmatched: 6. CDR3 length: 16 amino acids. CDR3 in DNA: TGTGCCACCAGTGATGTTGGACAGGGTGACAATCAGCCCCAGCATTTT. This sequence encodes CATSDVGQGDNQPQHF.

The chain carries TRBV12-3 or TRBV12-4 and TRBJ2-7, with 11 bases aligning to TRBD1. This CDR3 has 13 residues. V shed 8 bases and J 4 bases; nucleotides not matched to a gene: 4. In DNA form, the CDR3 reads TGTGCCAGCGCCGGGACAGGGGGGTACGAGCAGTACTTC. Its protein product is CASAGTGGYEQYF.

The chain combines TRBV9 with TRBJ2-3, with D possibly being TRBD1 (5 bases). Trimming removed 0 bases at V and 7 bases at J, with 15 bases between. The germline V gene has CDR1 SGDLS and CDR2 YYNGEE. This CDR3 is built from 15 residues. The CDR3 DNA reads as TGTGCCAGCAGCGTAGGGTCCTCAGCAGGGCATACGCAGTATTTT. Its protein is CASSVGSSAGHTQYF.

V and J are TRBV10-3 and TRBJ2-1; 12 bases map to TRBD1. The J segment lost 7 bases and the V segment lost 10 bases, leaving 14 bases of the junction unmatched. This CDR3 comprises 16 residues. Germline-derived CDR1 and CDR2 are ENHRY and SYGVKD. CDR3 nucleotide sequence: TGTGCCACCACGATGCTGGGACAGGGGGCAGCGAATGAGCAGTTCTTC. It yields the protein CATTMLGQGAANEQFF.